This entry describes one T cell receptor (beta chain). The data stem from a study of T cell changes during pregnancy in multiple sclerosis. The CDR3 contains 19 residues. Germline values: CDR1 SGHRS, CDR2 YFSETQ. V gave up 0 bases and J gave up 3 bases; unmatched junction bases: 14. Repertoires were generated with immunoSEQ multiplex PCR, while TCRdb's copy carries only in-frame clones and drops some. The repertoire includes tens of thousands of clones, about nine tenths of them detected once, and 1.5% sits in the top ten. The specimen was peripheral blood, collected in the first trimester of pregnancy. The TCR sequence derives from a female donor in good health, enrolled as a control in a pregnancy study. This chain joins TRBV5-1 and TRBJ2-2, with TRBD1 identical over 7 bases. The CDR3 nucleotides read TGCGCCAGCAGCTTGGGACCTACAGGGGACCTTACTTACACCGGGGAGCTGTTTTTT. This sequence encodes CASSLGPTGDLTYTGELFF.